Listed below are T cell receptor beta chains from one sample, sequenced in a study of beta chain features in type 1 diabetes. Some clones are missing from TCRdb's copy, which holds only in-frame ones; the method was immunoSEQ multiplex PCR. The table has around 600,000 clones, 12% seen once. Sequenced: naive CD4+ T cells from blood. These receptors all stem from a man aged 25-40 years with type 1 diabetes. Both conserved end residues are part of each CDR3. A D gene is named only where the DNA matches it firmly. Not every row has a clone size; where given, it reads once, few, many or a size class.

.	TRBV25-1	TRBJ2-5	14	TRBD2	CASSEQAGRETQYF	TGTGCCAGCAGTGAACAAGCGGGGAGGGAGACCCAGTACTTC
few	TRBV10-3	TRBJ2-1	16	TRBD2	CAISESGGVPYNEQFF	TGTGCCATCAGTGAGTCGGGGGGGGTACCCTACAATGAGCAGTTCTTC
.	TRBV6-6	TRBJ2-1	16	TRBD2	CASSKSGTSGDMEQFF	TGTGCCAGCAGTAAATCAGGGACTAGCGGGGACATGGAGCAGTTCTTC
few	TRBV21-1	TRBJ2-7	14	.	CASSKERDGPSQYF	TGTGCCAGCAGCAAAGAGCGGGACGGACCCTCCCAGTACTTC
.	TRBV2	TRBJ2-1	13	.	CASSEGQGGEQFF	TGTGCCAGCAGTGAAGGACAGGGAGGTGAGCAGTTCTTC
few	TRBV29-1	TRBJ1-1	10	.	CSGGSTEAFF	TGCAGCGGCGGGAGTACTGAAGCTTTCTTT
.	TRBV18	TRBJ1-2	16	TRBD1	CASSPPGQGASRGYTF	TGTGCCAGCTCACCACCAGGGCAGGGGGCGAGTCGCGGCTACACCTTC
.	TRBV6-5	TRBJ2-7	15	TRBD1	CASSPATGARHEQYF	TGTGCCAGTTCACCGGCTACAGGGGCCCGCCACGAGCAGTACTTC
.	TRBV18	TRBJ2-7	12	.	CASSPDSEGWYF	TGTGCCAGCTCACCTGACAGTGAGGGGTGGTACTTC
.	TRBV18	TRBJ2-5	13	.	CASSRRVAETQYF	TGTGCCAGCTCACGTAGGGTGGCAGAGACCCAGTACTTC
.	TRBV7-2	TRBJ1-1	16	.	CASSTTRTVINTEAFF	TGTGCCAGCAGCACCACAAGGACAGTGATAAACACTGAAGCTTTCTTT
few	TRBV5-1	TRBJ1-5	14	.	CASSPGTGNQPQHF	TGCGCCAGCAGCCCGGGAACGGGCAATCAGCCCCAGCATTTT
.	TRBV9	TRBJ1-2	13	.	CASSRVENYGYTF	TGTGCCAGCAGTAGGGTCGAAAACTATGGCTACACCTTC
few	TRBV29-1	TRBJ1-3	13	TRBD1	CSVPDREGNTIYF	TGCAGCGTCCCGGACAGGGAAGGAAACACCATATATTTT
.	TRBV2	TRBJ1-2	12	.	CASSVLPYGYTF	TGTGCCAGCAGTGTTTTACCCTATGGCTACACCTTC
few	TRBV30	TRBJ2-3	16	TRBD2	CAWAAGTSDSSDTQYF	TGTGCCTGGGCTGCCGGGACTAGCGATTCCTCAGATACGCAGTATTTT
few	TRBV7-2	TRBJ1-2	14	.	CASSLDSGVRGYTF	TGTGCCAGCAGCTTAGACAGCGGGGTTCGGGGCTACACCTTC
.	TRBV4-3	TRBJ2-3	17	TRBD2	CASSQVGGGDPTDTQYF	TGCGCCAGCAGCCAAGTTGGCGGGGGGGATCCCACAGATACGCAGTATTTT
few	TRBV25-1	TRBJ1-4	15	.	CASRGSGATNEKLFF	TGTGCCAGCAGAGGTTCAGGGGCAACTAATGAAAAACTGTTTTTT
.	TRBV18	TRBJ2-7	14	.	CASSPPTLTYEQYF	TGTGCCAGCTCACCACCCACATTGACATACGAGCAGTACTTC
few	TRBV7-2	TRBJ1-2	15	.	CASSFTTAGEGGYTF	TGTGCCAGCAGCTTCACCACGGCCGGGGAGGGCGGCTACACCTTC
.	TRBV7-2	TRBJ2-7	15	TRBD1	CASSLVTQGHYEQYF	TGTGCCAGCAGCTTAGTTACACAGGGGCACTACGAGCAGTACTTC
few	TRBV30	TRBJ1-5	14	.	CAWSVGQGNQPQHF	TGTGCCTGGAGTGTAGGCCAGGGCAATCAGCCCCAGCATTTT
few	TRBV7-6	TRBJ2-7	17	.	CASSSLPQLTGEEEQYF	TGTGCCAGCAGCTCCTTGCCACAATTGACAGGAGAGGAAGAGCAGTACTTC
few	TRBV7-9	TRBJ2-3	15	.	CASIPGQGHTDTQYF	TGTGCCAGCATCCCAGGGCAGGGCCACACAGATACGCAGTATTTT
.	TRBV4-2	TRBJ2-3	12	.	CASSRGTDTQYF	TGTGCCAGCAGCAGGGGCACAGATACGCAGTATTTT
.	TRBV9	TRBJ1-5	15	.	CASSVSSGAAQPQHF	TGTGCCAGCAGCGTTAGTTCCGGGGCTGCTCAGCCCCAGCATTTT
.	TRBV29-1	TRBJ2-3	14	.	CSVTGGSSRDTQYF	TGCAGCGTTACCGGGGGATCGTCGAGAGATACGCAGTATTTT
.	TRBV5-1	TRBJ2-2	14	.	CASSWAGNTGELFF	TGCGCCAGCAGCTGGGCAGGCAACACCGGGGAGCTGTTTTTT
few	TRBV7-9	TRBJ2-1	15	TRBD1	CASSAGTGTYNEQFF	TGTGCCAGCTCGGCCGGGACAGGAACTTACAATGAGCAGTTCTTC
.	TRBV4-3	TRBJ1-4	18	TRBD1	CASSQDRVSGTGREKLFF	TGCGCCAGCAGCCAAGATCGAGTGTCGGGGACAGGGCGGGAAAAACTGTTTTTT
.	TRBV9	TRBJ1-1	18	.	CASSVADINPLLNTEAFF	TGTGCCAGCAGCGTAGCGGACATCAATCCCCTTTTGAACACTGAAGCTTTCTTT
few	TRBV9	TRBJ2-1	15	TRBD2	CASSQPGTSYNEQFF	TGTGCCAGCAGCCAGCCCGGGACTAGCTACAATGAGCAGTTCTTC
few	TRBV6-1	TRBJ2-1	15	TRBD1	CASSEPGQGDNEQFF	TGTGCCAGCAGTGAACCCGGACAGGGCGACAATGAGCAGTTCTTC
few	TRBV7-9	TRBJ1-2	12	TRBD1	CASSVTGYGYTF	TGTGCCAGCAGCGTGACAGGGTATGGCTACACCTTC
few	TRBV2	TRBJ2-1	10	.	CASRENEQFF	TGTGCCAGCAGGGAAAATGAGCAGTTCTTC
.	TRBV2	TRBJ1-6	13	.	CASKEGPFSPLHF	TGTGCCAGCAAGGAGGGTCCGTTTTCACCCCTCCACTTT
.	TRBV7-2	TRBJ2-5	14	.	CASSLGGGQETQYF	TGTGCCAGCAGCTTAGGAGGGGGACAAGAGACCCAGTACTTC
few	TRBV2	TRBJ2-4	15	.	CASSEAVEGWSIQYF	TGTGCCAGCAGTGAAGCGGTTGAAGGGTGGAGCATTCAGTACTTC
.	TRBV9	TRBJ2-6	18	TRBD1	CASSVADRGTAGANVLTF	TGTGCCAGCAGCGTCGCGGACAGGGGAACAGCCGGGGCCAACGTCCTGACTTTC
.	TRBV7-2	TRBJ2-7	15	.	CASSLGTDPAYEQYF	TGTGCCAGCAGCTTAGGTACGGACCCAGCCTACGAGCAGTACTTC
.	TRBV7-2	TRBJ2-3	14	.	CASSLGVSTDTQYF	TGTGCCAGCAGCTTAGGGGTTAGCACAGATACGCAGTATTTT